The rows below give T cell receptor beta chains drawn from one sample of a study of OX40 agonist ivuxolimab in advanced cancers. Profiling relied on immunoSEQ multiplex PCR, and the TCRdb table lists in-frame clones only, not all of them. Of tens of thousands of clones in the sample, around 90% were seen once. The sequenced sample was CD4+ or CD8+ T cells sorted from blood, obtained in a trial of the OX40 agonist ivuxolimab. The receptors come from an adult with an advanced solid tumor such as melanoma, head and neck, liver or kidney cancer. The CDR3 runs from the conserved cysteine through the conserved F or W.

j_call | v_call | cdr3_aa
TRBJ2-1 | TRBV27 | CASRAGWAESSYNEQFF
TRBJ2-5 | TRBV11-3 | CASSQGLGETQYF
TRBJ1-1 | TRBV30 | CAWTKGTGEAFF
TRBJ2-1 | TRBV7-7 | CASSLEPGSPTSYNEQFF
TRBJ2-6 | TRBV5-5 | CASSLESGANVLTF
TRBJ2-1 | TRBV27 | CASSLSLAGDAEQFF
TRBJ1-5 | TRBV6-6 | CASSYLGQGNQPQHF
TRBJ1-6 | TRBV28 | CASSSRGWDSPLHF
TRBJ2-1 | TRBV30 | CAWDRQGIYNEQFF
TRBJ1-1 | TRBV10-3 | CAIRDTGYTEAFF
TRBJ1-2 | TRBV30 | CAWGTPEGYGYTF
TRBJ2-1 | TRBV7-2 | CASSPSGLAGGNEQFF
TRBJ2-1 | TRBV4-1 | CASSQDLGPGNEQFF
TRBJ2-7 | TRBV19 | CASSIDGDRGYYEQYF
TRBJ1-3 | TRBV6-1 | CASSEGRGNTIYF
TRBJ2-7 | TRBV7-9 | CASSFASTNYEQYF
TRBJ2-7 | TRBV5-1 | CASSLEQGIVEYEQYF
TRBJ1-1 | TRBV27 | CASSFAGANTEAFF
TRBJ1-1 | TRBV29-1 | CSVARALNTEAFF
TRBJ2-1 | TRBV7-8 | CASSLMGLAAYNEQFF
TRBJ2-5 | TRBV6-6 | CASSFTSGGPQETQYF
TRBJ2-1 | TRBV19 | CASSIVASGEQFF
TRBJ1-6 | TRBV5-6 | CASSLAGGASPLHF
TRBJ2-1 | TRBV27 | CASNRGGAYNEQFF
TRBJ2-3 | TRBV6-1 | CASNESGRGRLDTQYF